The rows below give T cell receptor beta chains drawn from one sample of a study of cytomegalovirus exposure and HLA in healthy donors. The repertoire was sequenced with immunoSEQ multiplex PCR; TCRdb's copy has only in-frame clones and lacks some. The data hold about 160,000 clones, with 82% observed a single time. The sample was PBMCs. The receptors here all came from a man aged 50 or older in good health and CMV-seropositive. The CDR3 runs from the conserved cysteine through the conserved F or W. D genes are given only for firm matches. Clone size, where shown, is once, few, many, or a class for clones that have expanded.

D	V	size	J	CDR3	DNA
TRBD2	TRBV5-6	once	TRBJ2-1	CASSPATAGAVGEQFF	TGTGCCAGCAGCCCCGCCACAGCGGGAGCGGTAGGTGAGCAGTTCTTC
NA	TRBV18	NA	TRBJ2-7	CASSPRTGRGHEQYF	TGTGCCAGCTCACCAAGGACGGGGCGGGGCCACGAGCAGTACTTC
NA	TRBV4-3	NA	TRBJ2-7	CASSQDQANEQYF	TGCGCCAGCAGCCAAGACCAGGCCAACGAGCAGTACTTC
TRBD1	TRBV28	NA	TRBJ1-2	CASSFPGTGGSGYTF	TGTGCCAGCAGTTTCCCCGGGACAGGGGGCTCAGGCTACACCTTC
TRBD2	TRBV13	NA	TRBJ2-7	CASSLGLAGGRFYEQYF	TGTGCCAGCAGCTTAGGGCTAGCGGGAGGCCGTTTCTACGAGCAGTACTTC
TRBD1	TRBV7-9	medium-sized	TRBJ2-7	CASSRRDRVNEQYF	TGTGCCAGCAGCCGCCGGGACAGGGTCAACGAGCAGTACTTC
NA	TRBV7-3	NA	TRBJ2-1	CASSSDGHSYNEQFF	TGTGCCAGCAGTTCGGACGGACACTCCTACAATGAGCAGTTCTTC
NA	TRBV13	NA	TRBJ2-7	CASSPPGSYEQYF	TGTGCCAGCAGTCCTCCGGGGTCCTACGAGCAGTACTTC
NA	TRBV5-6	NA	TRBJ2-7	CASSLMGSNYEQYF	TGTGCCAGCAGCTTAATGGGCTCGAACTACGAGCAGTACTTC
NA	TRBV6-5	NA	TRBJ1-5	CASSYGADQPQHF	TGTGCCAGCAGTTACGGGGCCGATCAGCCCCAGCATTTT
TRBD1	TRBV5-4	NA	TRBJ2-1	CASTDGQGDRNEQFF	TGTGCCAGCACCGATGGACAGGGGGATAGGAATGAGCAGTTCTTC
TRBD2	TRBV20-1	NA	TRBJ2-1	CSTTGGGDVF	TGCAGCACGACAGGCGGGGGGGATGTCTTC
NA	TRBV6-5	NA	TRBJ1-2	CASSYNGIDYGYTF	TGTGCCAGCAGTTACAACGGGATCGACTATGGCTACACCTTC
NA	TRBV5-1	NA	TRBJ1-1	CASSLVGGPMNTEAFF	TGCGCCAGCAGCTTGGTGGGGGGGCCGATGAACACTGAAGCTTTCTTT
TRBD2	TRBV5-1	NA	TRBJ2-1	CASSLDRLAGGHEQFF	TGCGCCAGCAGCTTGGATCGACTAGCGGGGGGGCATGAGCAGTTCTTC
TRBD2	TRBV13	NA	TRBJ2-5	CASSLASGRGETQYF	TGTGCCAGCAGCTTAGCTAGCGGGAGGGGAGAGACCCAGTACTTC
NA	TRBV4-1	NA	TRBJ2-7	CASSQRDLGAGEQYF	TGCGCCAGCAGCCAGAGGGACTTAGGGGCAGGCGAGCAGTACTTC
NA	TRBV27	NA	TRBJ2-7	CASRPEQGIYEQYF	TGTGCCAGCCGACCGGAACAGGGTATCTACGAGCAGTACTTC
NA	TRBV2	NA	TRBJ2-1	CASSLLPANEQFF	TGTGCCAGCAGTTTACTACCGGCGAATGAGCAGTTCTTC
NA	TRBV7-6	NA	TRBJ2-7	CASSFGGVDHEQYF	TGTGCCAGCAGCTTTGGCGGGGTCGACCACGAGCAGTACTTC
NA	TRBV19	NA	TRBJ2-7	CASSNPAGIEYF	TGTGCCAGTAGTAACCCTGCCGGGATTGAGTACTTC
TRBD1	TRBV18	NA	TRBJ2-7	CASSPQGGTGTYEQYF	TGTGCCAGCTCACCCCAAGGTGGGACAGGCACCTACGAGCAGTACTTC
TRBD2	TRBV30	NA	TRBJ2-5	CAWRGDSGSGKTQYF	TGTGCCTGGAGAGGGGATAGCGGGAGCGGGAAGACCCAGTACTTC
NA	TRBV7-7	NA	TRBJ1-1	CASSLAGNTEAFF	TGTGCTAGCAGCTTAGCCGGGAACACTGAAGCTTTCTTT
TRBD2	TRBV7-9	NA	TRBJ2-7	CASSYGLAGGFIHEQYF	TGTGCCAGCAGCTACGGACTAGCGGGAGGATTCATCCACGAGCAGTACTTC
TRBD2	TRBV27	once	TRBJ2-7	CASSFGGGWGEQYF	TGTGCCAGCAGTTTCGGGGGGGGGTGGGGCGAGCAGTACTTC
NA	TRBV27	NA	TRBJ2-7	CASSLSAGTYEQYF	TGTGCCAGCAGTTTATCAGCGGGTACCTACGAGCAGTACTTC
TRBD2	TRBV4-2	NA	TRBJ2-1	CASSRLTSGGTNNEQFF	TGTGCCAGCAGCCGCTTGACTAGCGGGGGGACCAACAATGAGCAGTTCTTC
TRBD1	TRBV7-7	NA	TRBJ2-1	CASSEGDRTYNEQFF	TGTGCTAGCAGCGAGGGGGACAGGACATACAATGAGCAGTTCTTC
NA	TRBV7-5	few	TRBJ2-2	CARSFHGGRHNTGELFF	TGTGCCAGAAGCTTTCATGGCGGGAGGCACAACACCGGGGAGCTGTTTTTT
NA	TRBV6-6	NA	TRBJ2-3	CASSYSPGTGTDTQYF	TGTGCCAGCAGTTACTCCCCTGGAACAGGGACAGATACGCAGTATTTT
NA	TRBV28	NA	TRBJ2-7	CASSLRGSYEQYF	TGTGCCAGCAGTTTAAGAGGATCCTACGAGCAGTACTTC
TRBD2	TRBV28	NA	TRBJ2-3	CASSLLGGSPTDTQYF	TGTGCCAGCAGTTTACTGGGGGGGAGCCCCACAGATACGCAGTATTTT
TRBD1	TRBV28	NA	TRBJ1-3	CASSLLTGAYGNTIYF	TGTGCCAGCAGTTTACTTACAGGGGCCTATGGAAACACCATATATTTT
NA	TRBV7-9	NA	TRBJ1-4	CASSDLRVATNEKLFF	TGTGCCAGCAGCGACCTGAGGGTTGCAACTAATGAAAAACTGTTTTTT
NA	TRBV5-1	NA	TRBJ1-5	CASSLDGQNQPQHF	TGCGCCAGCAGCTTGGATGGGCAGAATCAGCCCCAGCATTTT
NA	TRBV5-5	NA	TRBJ1-3	CASSLITGWGNTIYF	TGTGCCAGCAGCTTGATCACAGGGTGGGGAAACACCATATATTTT
TRBD2	TRBV4-2	NA	TRBJ2-5	CASSQDPSGGRETQYF	TGTGCCAGCAGCCAAGATCCTAGCGGGGGGCGAGAGACCCAGTACTTC
TRBD1	TRBV28	NA	TRBJ1-1	CASSPLDRMNTEAFF	TGTGCCAGCAGTCCATTGGACAGGATGAACACTGAAGCTTTCTTT
NA	TRBV9	NA	TRBJ2-5	CASSTGGGGLGKTQYF	TGTGCCAGCAGCACCGGTGGGGGGGGCCTAGGAAAGACCCAGTACTTC
NA	TRBV6-1	NA	TRBJ2-2	CASSDQGLNTGELFF	TGTGCCAGCAGTGACCAGGGGTTGAACACCGGGGAGCTGTTTTTT
TRBD1	TRBV30	NA	TRBJ1-4	CAWRDRVTNEKLFF	TGTGCCTGGAGGGACAGGGTTACTAATGAAAAACTGTTTTTT
TRBD1	TRBV7-3	NA	TRBJ2-1	CASSKSQGAQHEQFF	TGTGCCAGCAGCAAGAGTCAGGGGGCGCAGCATGAGCAGTTCTTC
TRBD2	TRBV7-2	NA	TRBJ2-1	CASSLTSGGTSTQFF	TGTGCCAGCAGCTTAACTAGCGGGGGGACATCAACGCAGTTCTTC
NA	TRBV5-1	NA	TRBJ2-7	CASSLDGASYEQYF	TGCGCCAGCAGCTTGGACGGTGCCTCCTACGAGCAGTACTTC
TRBD2	TRBV27	NA	TRBJ2-7	CASSRLAGNYEQYF	TGTGCCAGCAGCCGACTAGCGGGAAACTACGAGCAGTACTTC
NA	TRBV20-1	NA	TRBJ1-2	CSARGVYGYTF	TGCAGTGCTAGGGGCGTCTATGGCTACACCTTC
TRBD1	TRBV5-1	NA	TRBJ1-1	CASSTFGGQGNTEAFF	TGCGCCAGCAGCACATTTGGGGGACAGGGTAACACTGAAGCTTTCTTT